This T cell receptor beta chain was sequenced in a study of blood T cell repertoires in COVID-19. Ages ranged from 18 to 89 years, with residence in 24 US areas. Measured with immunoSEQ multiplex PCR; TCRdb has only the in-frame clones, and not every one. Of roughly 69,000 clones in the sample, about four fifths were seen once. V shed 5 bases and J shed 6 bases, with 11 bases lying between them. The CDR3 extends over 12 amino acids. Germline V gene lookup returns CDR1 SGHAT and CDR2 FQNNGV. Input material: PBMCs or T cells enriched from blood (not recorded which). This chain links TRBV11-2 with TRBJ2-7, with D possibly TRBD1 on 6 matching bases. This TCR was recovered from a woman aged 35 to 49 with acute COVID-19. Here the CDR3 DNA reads TGTGCCAGCAGCGCTCAGGGGATCGAGCAGTACGTC. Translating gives CASSAQGIEQYV.